This T cell receptor beta chain was recorded in a study of graft-versus-host responses after intestinal transplantation. Study-level information: Anti-thymocyte globulin served as induction for all recipients, who then took tacrolimus and steroids for about three years. Study-level findings and limits: Detected in recipient marrow were GvH clones, some of which were first observed in ileum or blood. Early post-transplant HvG declines showed an association with peak circulating GvH clone levels.

Profiled with immunoSEQ multiplex PCR; TCRdb holds only in-frame clones, not every one. The sample records approximately 3,800 clones, over 60% being singletons. This clone was found once. Its antigen is not identified. Germline CDR1 and CDR2: MNHNS and SASEGT. V gave up 3 bases and J gave up 5 bases, with 11 bases separating them. There are 14 residues in the CDR3. The graft tissue was processed, and this released both intraepithelial and lamina propria lymphocytes. The sequencing here drew on ileum tissue, taken 1018 days after intestinal transplantation. The receptor was isolated from a human patient who received an intestinal transplant, so some T cells may come from the graft donor. The chain is built from TRBV6-1 and TRBJ1-5; maybe TRBD1 (5 bases). CDR3 loop: CASSERGAYQPQHF. The CDR3 DNA sequence: TGTGCCAGCAGTGAGAGGGGAGCATATCAGCCCCAGCATTTT.